This T cell receptor (beta chain) was captured in a study of T cell changes during pregnancy in multiple sclerosis. Per the germline V gene, CDR1 is SGHTA and CDR2 is FQGNSA. The CDR3 has 13 amino acids. The J segment lost 9 bases and the V segment lost 5 bases, leaving 9 bases of the junction unmatched. Here immunoSEQ multiplex PCR was the method, and the copy in TCRdb shows in-frame clones only, minus some. The top ten hold 0.93% of the sample, which has more than 100,000 clones, about 90% seen once. Material: peripheral blood, obtained after pregnancy. The chain employs TRBV7-2 and TRBJ2-5, with 7 bases lining up with TRBD2. This sequence originates from a female donor with multiple sclerosis, enrolled in a pregnancy study. The DNA for the CDR3 is TGTGCCAGCAGCCCCGGGGGGAGGGCCCCCCAGTACTTC. It encodes CASSPGGRAPQYF.